The rows below give T cell receptor beta chains drawn from one sample of a study of blood T cell repertoires in COVID-19. The method was immunoSEQ multiplex PCR; TCRdb's version includes in-frame clones alone and lacks a portion of them. The profile shows 250,000 to 350,000 clones, around 86% of them singletons. Sequencing was performed on peripheral blood. Receptor source: a woman in her forties or fifties with acute or convalescent COVID-19. CDR3s include the opening cysteine and the closing phenylalanine or tryptophan. D genes are given only for firm matches. Size tells how often a clone was seen (once, few, many) or the class of an expanded clone, and some rows leave it out.

D gene	J gene	V gene	clone size	CDR3 protein	CDR3 DNA
TRBD2	TRBJ2-1	TRBV28	-	CASGKGRDYRFEQFF	TGTGCCAGCGGAAAGGGAAGGGACTACCGTTTTGAGCAGTTCTTC
-	TRBJ2-5	TRBV24-1	-	CATGLGREETQYF	TGTGCCACCGGTCTTGGCAGGGAAGAGACCCAGTACTTC
-	TRBJ2-2	TRBV30	-	CAWLIRGPTGELFF	TGTGCCTGGCTCATTCGAGGGCCGACCGGGGAGCTGTTTTTT
-	TRBJ2-7	TRBV7-9	-	CASSLIRSLGAGDEQYF	TGTGCCAGCAGCTTAATTCGCTCTTTGGGGGCTGGGGACGAGCAGTACTTC
-	TRBJ1-1	TRBV19	-	CASKVREYTEAFF	TGTGCCAGTAAGGTTCGGGAGTACACTGAAGCTTTCTTT
TRBD2	TRBJ2-3	TRBV2	-	CASSERGAGGIPDTQYF	TGTGCCAGCAGTGAAAGGGGCGCGGGAGGGATTCCAGATACGCAGTATTTT
TRBD1	TRBJ1-3	TRBV19	-	CASSRGRDSYRDTIYF	TGTGCCAGTAGCAGGGGCCGGGACAGCTACCGGGACACCATATATTTT
TRBD2	TRBJ2-7	TRBV19	many	CASSHRGGNEQYF	TGTGCCAGTAGCCACCGGGGGGGGAACGAGCAGTACTTC
TRBD2	TRBJ2-1	TRBV24-1	-	CATSDLLSSGGVVQFF	TGTGCCACCAGTGATTTGCTAAGTTCTGGGGGGGTGGTGCAGTTCTTC
TRBD1	TRBJ1-4	TRBV9	-	CASSKTSQGAVEKLFF	TGTGCCAGCAGCAAGACGTCACAGGGGGCGGTTGAAAAACTGTTTTTT
TRBD1	TRBJ2-2	TRBV7-9	-	CASSLGQGETGELFF	TGTGCCAGCAGCTTAGGACAGGGTGAGACCGGGGAGCTGTTTTTT
TRBD1	TRBJ1-3	TRBV27	-	CASGQGASGNTIYF	TGTGCCAGCGGACAGGGGGCGTCGGGAAACACCATATATTTT
-	TRBJ2-3	TRBV3-1/TRBV3-2	-	CASSGIDSTDTQYF	TGTGCCAGCAGCGGTATAGATAGCACAGATACGCAGTATTTT
-	TRBJ1-6	TRBV27	-	CASSPPGSPLHF	TGTGCCAGCAGCCCTCCGGGGTCACCCCTCCACTTT
TRBD2	TRBJ2-3	TRBV6-2/TRBV6-3	-	CASSRAPGLAGFSTDTQYF	TGTGCCAGCAGTAGAGCGCCCGGACTAGCGGGATTCAGCACAGATACGCAGTATTTT
TRBD1	TRBJ2-7	TRBV29-1	-	CSVGPQSTGGEQYF	TGCAGCGTCGGACCTCAATCAACAGGGGGCGAGCAGTACTTC
-	TRBJ2-2	TRBV19	-	CASSSQVNTGELFF	TGTGCCAGTAGTTCCCAGGTGAACACCGGGGAGCTGTTTTTT
TRBD1	TRBJ1-1	TRBV5-1	-	CASSGLGQGTTEAFF	TGCGCCAGCAGCGGTCTGGGACAGGGGACCACTGAAGCTTTCTTT
TRBD2	TRBJ2-4	TRBV3-1/TRBV3-2	once	CASSPLAGGAKNIQYF	TGTGCCAGCAGCCCTCTAGCGGGAGGTGCCAAAAACATTCAGTACTTC
TRBD1	TRBJ1-5	TRBV4-2	-	CASSQATGGGRNQPQHF	TGTGCCAGCAGCCAAGCGACAGGGGGCGGACGCAATCAGCCCCAGCATTTT
TRBD1	TRBJ2-1	TRBV18	-	CASSPTGGENEQFF	TGTGCCAGCTCACCGACAGGGGGAGAGAATGAGCAGTTCTTC
TRBD1	TRBJ2-7	TRBV2	-	CASSGPGTGFEQYF	TGTGCCAGCAGTGGTCCCGGGACAGGGTTCGAGCAGTACTTC
TRBD1	TRBJ1-2	TRBV7-8	-	CASSLETGANVGGYTF	TGTGCCAGCAGCTTAGAGACAGGGGCCAACGTAGGTGGCTACACCTTC
TRBD2	TRBJ2-1	TRBV6-2/TRBV6-3	-	CASSGLALNEQFF	TGTGCCAGCAGTGGACTAGCACTCAATGAGCAGTTCTTC
-	TRBJ2-7	TRBV7-3	-	CASSRKKLGHLVYEQYF	TGTGCCAGCAGCCGAAAAAAACTGGGACACTTGGTCTACGAGCAGTACTTC
-	TRBJ2-5	TRBV9	-	CASSVLDSFRGTQYF	TGTGCCAGCAGCGTACTGGACAGCTTTAGGGGGACCCAGTACTTC
-	TRBJ1-1	TRBV27	-	CASTERRLGSTEAFF	TGTGCCAGCACCGAGCGTCGATTAGGTAGCACTGAAGCTTTCTTT
-	TRBJ2-7	TRBV5-4	-	CASSERRGSSYEQYF	TGTGCCAGCAGCGAAAGGCGGGGAAGCTCCTACGAGCAGTACTTC
TRBD2	TRBJ2-1	TRBV7-3	-	CASSLSGLAGYNEQFF	TGTGCCAGCAGCTTATCGGGACTAGCGGGGTACAATGAGCAGTTCTTC
-	TRBJ1-1	TRBV11-2	-	CASSLDQDYTEAFF	TGTGCCAGCAGCTTAGACCAGGACTACACTGAAGCTTTCTTT
-	TRBJ2-7	TRBV6-6	-	CASSYLQAGDYEQYF	TGTGCCAGCAGTTACCTCCAGGCAGGGGACTACGAGCAGTACTTC
-	TRBJ2-2	TRBV2	-	CASSEESIRNTGELFF	TGTGCCAGCAGTGAAGAGAGCATACGGAACACCGGGGAGCTGTTTTTT
-	TRBJ1-4	TRBV27	-	CASSSQGFDEKLFF	TGTGCCAGCAGTTCTCAGGGTTTTGATGAAAAACTGTTTTTT
-	TRBJ2-1	TRBV28	-	CASSFRLAWSSYNEQFF	TGTGCCAGCAGTTTTAGGCTAGCGTGGAGCTCCTACAATGAGCAGTTCTTC
TRBD2	TRBJ2-3	TRBV7-9	once	CASSTKLAGDGTDTQYF	TGTGCCAGCAGCACAAAGCTAGCGGGAGACGGAACAGATACGCAGTATTTT
TRBD1	TRBJ1-1	TRBV6-2/TRBV6-3	-	CASSYNPGGVFTEAFF	TGTGCCAGCAGTTACAATCCAGGGGGCGTTTTCACTGAAGCTTTCTTT
-	TRBJ1-2	TRBV30	-	CAWSNTGGRSGYTF	TGTGCCTGGAGTAATACGGGGGGTAGATCTGGCTACACCTTC
TRBD2	TRBJ2-1	TRBV29-1	few	CSVVGTSGSYNEQFF	TGCAGCGTTGTCGGGACTAGCGGTTCGTACAATGAGCAGTTCTTC
TRBD1	TRBJ1-1	TRBV28	-	CASSLDWDRGEAFF	TGTGCCAGCAGTTTAGATTGGGACAGGGGTGAAGCTTTCTTT
TRBD1	TRBJ2-7	TRBV5-1	once	CASSLMLGTGGYEQYF	TGCGCCAGCAGCCTCATGCTGGGGACAGGGGGATACGAGCAGTACTTC
-	TRBJ2-7	TRBV18	-	CASGKDREPYEQYF	TGTGCCAGCGGTAAGGATCGGGAGCCCTACGAGCAGTACTTC
TRBD1	TRBJ1-1	TRBV7-9	-	CASSPQGIGTEAFF	TGTGCCAGCAGCCCACAGGGGATCGGCACTGAAGCTTTCTTT